The 7 T cell receptor beta chains reported below all come from one sample, sequenced in a study of blood T cells in healthy people across ages. Using a J-beta primer mix together with a sample-barcoded 5' primer, a second PCR was run for roughly 6 to 12 cycles. TCRdb re-analysed the 5' RACE reads in MiXCR, keeping a single row per CDR3 protein. The table lists 550,000 to 600,000 distinct CDR3 sequences, around half of them singletons. The sequencing input was blood. These receptors all stem from a man older than 75 in good health.

The gene calls are TRBV27 and TRBJ2-7, with 8 bases aligning to TRBD2. CDR3 size: 15 residues. Per germline, CDR1 MNHEY and CDR2 SMNVEV (reference sequence). Trimming at V came to 5 bases and at J to 4 bases, leaving 10 bases not matched to a gene. The CDR3 DNA reads as TGTGCCAGCAGTGTCTTCCGGGGGGGGGATTACGAGCAGTACTTC. Residues: CASSVFRGGDYEQYF.

The V gene is TRBV6-2 or TRBV6-3, the J gene TRBJ2-1, with TRBD2 matching 14 bases. The CDR3 spans 16 residues. The V segment lost 2 bases and the J segment 8 bases; nucleotides outside the gene matches: 5. CDR1 is MNHEY and CDR2 is SVGEGT in the germline V gene. CDR3 in amino acids: CASSYGGLAGVYEQFF. CDR3 in DNA: TGTGCCAGCAGTTACGGGGGACTAGCGGGAGTATATGAGCAGTTCTTC.

The table lists this clonotype with a count of one. Relative to the germline gene, one junction end is altered; a read error may explain this. The V and J genes are TRBV2 and TRBJ1-4; D remains ambiguous. The germline CDR1 and CDR2 sequences are SNHLY and FYNNEI. The CDR3 runs 16 residues. In nucleotides, the CDR3 is TGTGCCAGCAGTGAAGCGGCCACAGCTACTAATGAAAAGCTGTTTTTT. It is translated as CASSEAATATNEKLFF.

V usage is TRBV6-2 or TRBV6-3 and J usage is TRBJ2-3; TRBD2 is a possible D gene (6 bases). Trimming shortened V by 5 bases and J by 2 bases, and 14 bases separated the two germline ends. Germline V gives CDR1 MNHEY, CDR2 SVGEGT. The CDR3 has 15 residues. The CDR3 region is CASSGSRGYTDTQYF. The CDR3 nucleotides read TGTGCCAGCAGTGGGTCGCGGGGCTACACAGATACGCAGTATTTT.

This chain connects TRBV7-2 to TRBJ1-1; the D is unclear. The V and J ends lost 2 bases and 6 bases respectively, with 10 bases between them. CDR3 length: 13 residues. The V gene's germline CDR1 is SGHTA and CDR2 FQGNSA. In nucleotides, the CDR3 is TGTGCCAGCAGCTTAACCAGCTGGGCTGAAGCTTTCTTT. Residues: CASSLTSWAEAFF.

The J gene is TRBJ2-1, the V gene TRBV2; D might be TRBD2 (5 bases). Trimming took off 1 base at V and 9 bases at J, with 10 bases between the two ends. Germline-derived CDR1 and CDR2 are SNHLY and FYNNEI. The CDR3 spans 13 residues. The DNA of the CDR3 is TGTGCCAGCAGTGAAGGCCTAGCTTCTGAGCAGTTCTTC. It encodes CASSEGLASEQFF.

The chain links TRBV7-8 to TRBJ2-6; D not resolved. CDR1 SGHVS and CDR2 FQNEAQ come from the germline V gene. This CDR3 comprises 16 residues. Trimming stripped 1 base from V and 4 bases from J, with 11 bases between. The DNA of the CDR3 is TGTGCCAGCAGCTTAGTGGTGGCTATAGGGGCCAACGTCCTGACTTTC. Protein product: CASSLVVAIGANVLTF.